The rows below give T cell receptor beta chains drawn from one sample of a study of T-cell reconstitution after alpha-beta-depleted transplantation in children. TCRdb called the PCR reads again in MiXCR, with one record for every CDR3 protein. The table lists approximately 400,000 distinct CDR3 sequences, 15% to 20% of them singletons. The source material was PBMCs, mostly from graft donor cells, sampled 360 days after TCRalphabeta/CD19-depleted stem cell transplant. All receptors come from a boy in the first two years of life who had a stem cell transplant for Wiskott-Aldrich syndrome, so the T cells may come from the graft donor. The CDR3 runs from the conserved cysteine through the conserved F or W. Each record gives: D gene, clone size, V gene, J gene, CDR3 DNA, CDR3 protein. D genes are given only for firm matches. Rows give clone size only sometimes, using once, few, many, or a class for an expanded clone.

d_call: -
clone_size: -
v_call: TRBV6-5
j_call: TRBJ2-1
cdr3_nt: TGTGCCAGCAGTTACTCGGGGAACAATGAGCAGTTCTTC
cdr3_aa: CASSYSGNNEQFF

d_call: TRBD1
clone_size: few
v_call: TRBV6-1
j_call: TRBJ2-7
cdr3_nt: TGTGCCAGCAGGCGACCGCCCCCAGGGGGCTACGAGCAGTACTTC
cdr3_aa: CASRRPPPGGYEQYF

d_call: TRBD2
clone_size: few
v_call: TRBV5-1
j_call: TRBJ2-2
cdr3_nt: TGCGCCAGCAGCTTGTGGAGCGGACTAGCCAACACCGGGGAGCTGTTTTTT
cdr3_aa: CASSLWSGLANTGELFF

d_call: TRBD2
clone_size: -
v_call: TRBV13
j_call: TRBJ2-1
cdr3_nt: TGTGCCAGCAGCCGGAGCCGGGAGGTCAATGAGCAGTTCTTC
cdr3_aa: CASSRSREVNEQFF

d_call: -
clone_size: -
v_call: TRBV27
j_call: TRBJ1-3
cdr3_nt: TGTGCCAGCAGGGTCACAGGTTACTCTGGAAACACCATATATTTT
cdr3_aa: CASRVTGYSGNTIYF

d_call: TRBD1
clone_size: few
v_call: TRBV5-1
j_call: TRBJ2-2
cdr3_nt: TGCGCCAGCTCTCCTCGCACAGGGGGCGCTTTCGGGGAGCTGTTTTTT
cdr3_aa: CASSPRTGGAFGELFF

d_call: TRBD1
clone_size: few
v_call: TRBV3-1
j_call: TRBJ2-7
cdr3_nt: TGTGCCAGCAGCCTCCGGGACAGGGGTGACGAGCAGTACTTC
cdr3_aa: CASSLRDRGDEQYF

d_call: TRBD1
clone_size: -
v_call: TRBV10-3
j_call: TRBJ2-4
cdr3_nt: TGTGCCATCAGTGAGTCCGGGACAGTGGGAGCCAAAAACATTCAGTACTTC
cdr3_aa: CAISESGTVGAKNIQYF

d_call: TRBD1
clone_size: -
v_call: TRBV5-1
j_call: TRBJ1-2
cdr3_nt: TGCGCCAGCAGCTTGGGGGACAGGGGGCGTGTCAATGGCTACACCTTC
cdr3_aa: CASSLGDRGRVNGYTF

d_call: -
clone_size: -
v_call: TRBV13
j_call: TRBJ2-3
cdr3_nt: TGTGCCAGCAGCTTAGCCCAGGGACACCCAAGCACAGATACGCAGTATTTT
cdr3_aa: CASSLAQGHPSTDTQYF

d_call: -
clone_size: -
v_call: TRBV24-1
j_call: TRBJ2-2
cdr3_nt: TGTGCCACCAAGGGGTCGTTTGAAAACACCGGGGAGCTGTTTTTT
cdr3_aa: CATKGSFENTGELFF

d_call: TRBD2
clone_size: -
v_call: TRBV9
j_call: TRBJ2-1
cdr3_nt: TGTGCCAGCAGCTCTCGACTAGCGGGTAACAATGAGCAGTTCTTC
cdr3_aa: CASSSRLAGNNEQFF

d_call: -
clone_size: many
v_call: TRBV12-3/TRBV12-4
j_call: TRBJ2-5
cdr3_nt: TGTGCCAGCAGTTTCCGGCGGGGACAAGAGACCCAGTACTTC
cdr3_aa: CASSFRRGQETQYF

d_call: -
clone_size: few
v_call: TRBV15
j_call: TRBJ2-1
cdr3_nt: TGTGCCACCAGCAGAGGAAAGGTTTCCCCCTACAATGAGCAGTTCTTC
cdr3_aa: CATSRGKVSPYNEQFF

d_call: -
clone_size: -
v_call: TRBV19
j_call: TRBJ2-2
cdr3_nt: TGTGCCAGCTCCGGATGGGCCGGGGAGCTGTTTTTT
cdr3_aa: CASSGWAGELFF

d_call: -
clone_size: -
v_call: TRBV6-2/TRBV6-3
j_call: TRBJ1-1
cdr3_nt: TGTGCCAGCAGCCACGAGACAGGCCTCACTGAAGCTTTCTTT
cdr3_aa: CASSHETGLTEAFF

d_call: TRBD1
clone_size: few
v_call: TRBV4-1
j_call: TRBJ2-1
cdr3_nt: TGCGCCAGCAGCCACGTCCAGACGGGGACAGAGACCTACAATGAGCAGTTCTTC
cdr3_aa: CASSHVQTGTETYNEQFF

d_call: -
clone_size: few
v_call: TRBV5-1
j_call: TRBJ1-1
cdr3_nt: TGCGCCAGCAGCTTGGTTGGGGTTGACGACACTGAAGCTTTCTTT
cdr3_aa: CASSLVGVDDTEAFF

d_call: TRBD2
clone_size: few
v_call: TRBV10-3
j_call: TRBJ2-1
cdr3_nt: TGTGCCATCAGTGATCAGACTAGCGGGGACAATGAGCAGTTCTTC
cdr3_aa: CAISDQTSGDNEQFF

d_call: TRBD2
clone_size: few
v_call: TRBV12-3/TRBV12-4
j_call: TRBJ2-7
cdr3_nt: TGTGCCAGCAGGTCTCCAGCGGGAAGTAACGAGCAGTACTTC
cdr3_aa: CASRSPAGSNEQYF

d_call: -
clone_size: many
v_call: TRBV11-2
j_call: TRBJ2-1
cdr3_nt: TGTGCCAGCAGCTTAGATAGGCCCAAATGGAATGAGCAGTTCTTC
cdr3_aa: CASSLDRPKWNEQFF

d_call: -
clone_size: few
v_call: TRBV27
j_call: TRBJ2-3
cdr3_nt: TGTGCCAGCAGGCAGTGGGGTAGCACAGATACGCAGTATTTT
cdr3_aa: CASRQWGSTDTQYF

d_call: -
clone_size: -
v_call: TRBV7-8
j_call: TRBJ2-3
cdr3_nt: TGTGCCAGCACTCAGGGCCGACCGAGAACAGATACGCAGTATTTT
cdr3_aa: CASTQGRPRTDTQYF

d_call: -
clone_size: -
v_call: TRBV4-3
j_call: TRBJ2-2
cdr3_nt: TGCGCCAGCAGCCAAGATGATTTAGCGAACACCGGGGAGCTGTTTTTT
cdr3_aa: CASSQDDLANTGELFF

d_call: TRBD2
clone_size: -
v_call: TRBV7-2
j_call: TRBJ2-7
cdr3_nt: TGTGCCAGCAGCCTACCGATGACTAGCGGGAGGGCCTATGGCTACGAGCAGTACTTC
cdr3_aa: CASSLPMTSGRAYGYEQYF

d_call: -
clone_size: -
v_call: TRBV4-3
j_call: TRBJ1-2
cdr3_nt: TGCGCCAGCAGCCAAGGTGCGGCCTATGGCTACACCTTC
cdr3_aa: CASSQGAAYGYTF

d_call: -
clone_size: -
v_call: TRBV12-3/TRBV12-4
j_call: TRBJ2-2
cdr3_nt: TGTGCCAGCAGCTTAAGACAGGCCGGGGAGCTGTTTTTT
cdr3_aa: CASSLRQAGELFF

d_call: TRBD1
clone_size: many
v_call: TRBV28
j_call: TRBJ2-7
cdr3_nt: TGTGCCAGCAGTTTGGAGGACAGGTCTACCTACGAGCAGTACTTC
cdr3_aa: CASSLEDRSTYEQYF

d_call: -
clone_size: -
v_call: TRBV20-1
j_call: TRBJ2-1
cdr3_nt: TGCAGTGCTACGGTTGGACCGTTAAGCTCCTACAATGAGCAGTTCTTC
cdr3_aa: CSATVGPLSSYNEQFF

d_call: -
clone_size: few
v_call: TRBV29-1
j_call: TRBJ1-1
cdr3_nt: TGCAGCGTTCAATTCCGGGGAGGGGGCACTGAAGCTTTCTTT
cdr3_aa: CSVQFRGGGTEAFF

d_call: -
clone_size: few
v_call: TRBV29-1
j_call: TRBJ2-2
cdr3_nt: TGCAGCGTTCCGCAGGGACCGAACACCGGGGAGCTGTTTTTT
cdr3_aa: CSVPQGPNTGELFF